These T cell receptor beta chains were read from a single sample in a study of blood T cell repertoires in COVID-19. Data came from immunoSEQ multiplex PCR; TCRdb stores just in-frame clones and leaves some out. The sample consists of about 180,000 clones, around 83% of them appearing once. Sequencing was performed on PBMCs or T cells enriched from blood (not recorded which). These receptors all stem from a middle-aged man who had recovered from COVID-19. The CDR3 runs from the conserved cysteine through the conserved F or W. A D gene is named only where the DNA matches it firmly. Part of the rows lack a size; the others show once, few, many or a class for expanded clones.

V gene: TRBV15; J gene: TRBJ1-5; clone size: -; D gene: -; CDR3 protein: CATSRREAGPQHF; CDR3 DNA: TGTGCCACCAGCAGGCGGGAGGCTGGGCCCCAGCATTTT
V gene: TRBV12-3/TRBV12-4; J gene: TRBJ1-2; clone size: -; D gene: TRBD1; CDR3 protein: CASSFRTGSGYTF; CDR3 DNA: TGTGCCAGCAGTTTCAGGACAGGGAGTGGCTACACCTTC
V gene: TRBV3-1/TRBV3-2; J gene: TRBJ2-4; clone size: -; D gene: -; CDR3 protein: CASSPRGTGKNIQYF; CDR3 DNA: TGTGCCAGCAGCCCACGGGGGACTGGCAAAAACATTCAGTACTTC
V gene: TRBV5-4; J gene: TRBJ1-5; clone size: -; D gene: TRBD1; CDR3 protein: CASSRWTGANNQPQHF; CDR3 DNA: TGTGCCAGCAGCCGTTGGACAGGGGCGAACAATCAGCCCCAGCATTTT
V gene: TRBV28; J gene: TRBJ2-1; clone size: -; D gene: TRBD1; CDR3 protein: CASSLTRDRFF; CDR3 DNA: TGTGCCAGCAGTTTAACCCGGGACAGGTTCTTC
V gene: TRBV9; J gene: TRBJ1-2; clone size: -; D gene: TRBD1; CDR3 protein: CASRNPLTGTFYGYTF; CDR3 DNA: TGTGCCAGCAGAAACCCCTTGACAGGGACTTTCTATGGCTACACCTTC
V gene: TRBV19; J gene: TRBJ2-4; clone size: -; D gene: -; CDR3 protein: CASSISFASGVAKNIQYF; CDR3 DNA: TGTGCCAGTAGTATTAGCTTCGCCTCAGGGGTAGCCAAAAACATTCAGTACTTC
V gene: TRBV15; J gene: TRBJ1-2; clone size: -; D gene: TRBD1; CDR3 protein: CATSVRDRAYGYTF; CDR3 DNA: TGTGCCACCAGCGTCCGGGACAGGGCCTATGGCTACACCTTC
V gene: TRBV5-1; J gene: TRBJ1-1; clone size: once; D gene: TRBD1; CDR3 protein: CASSLPLTGGNTEAFF; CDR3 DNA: TGCGCCAGCAGCTTGCCCTTGACAGGGGGAAACACTGAAGCTTTCTTT
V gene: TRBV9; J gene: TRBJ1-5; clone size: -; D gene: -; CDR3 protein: CASSPRLRVSNQPQHF; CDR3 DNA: TGTGCCAGCAGCCCGAGGTTGCGGGTAAGCAATCAGCCCCAGCATTTT
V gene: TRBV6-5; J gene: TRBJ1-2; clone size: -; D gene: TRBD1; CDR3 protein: CASSYPDRDYGYTF; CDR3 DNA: TGTGCCAGCAGTTACCCGGACAGGGACTATGGCTACACCTTC
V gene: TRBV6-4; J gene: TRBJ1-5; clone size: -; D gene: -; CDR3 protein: CASSDDGRGRGNQPQHF; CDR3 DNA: TGTGCCAGCAGTGACGATGGGAGGGGACGAGGCAATCAGCCCCAGCATTTT
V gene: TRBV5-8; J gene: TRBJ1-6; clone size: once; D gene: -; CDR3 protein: CASSLDRGNSPLHF; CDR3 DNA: TGTGCCAGCAGCTTGGATCGGGGAAATTCACCCCTCCACTTT
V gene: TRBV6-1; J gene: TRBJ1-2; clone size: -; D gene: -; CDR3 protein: CASSDSISYGYTF; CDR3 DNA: TGTGCCAGCAGTGATAGCATTTCCTATGGCTACACCTTC
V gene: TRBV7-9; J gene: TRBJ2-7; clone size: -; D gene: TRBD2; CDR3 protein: CASSLDTSVSYEQYF; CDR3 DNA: TGTGCCAGCAGCTTAGATACTAGCGTCTCCTACGAGCAGTACTTC
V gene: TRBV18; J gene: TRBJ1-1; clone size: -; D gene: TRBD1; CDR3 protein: CASSQDRVDAFF; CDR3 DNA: TGTGCCAGCTCTCAGGACAGGGTGGACGCTTTCTTT
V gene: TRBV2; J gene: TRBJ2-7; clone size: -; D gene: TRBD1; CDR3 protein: CASTPNPGTGNPYEQYF; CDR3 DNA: TGTGCCAGCACTCCTAACCCCGGGACAGGGAACCCCTACGAGCAGTACTTC
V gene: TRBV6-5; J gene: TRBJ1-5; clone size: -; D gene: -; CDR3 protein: CASSQMGASNQPQHF; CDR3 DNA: TGTGCCAGCAGTCAAATGGGGGCGTCGAATCAGCCCCAGCATTTT
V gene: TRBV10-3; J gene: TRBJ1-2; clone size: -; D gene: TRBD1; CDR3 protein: CAISDSGQGVDGYTF; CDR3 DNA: TGTGCCATCAGTGATTCGGGACAGGGTGTTGATGGCTACACCTTC
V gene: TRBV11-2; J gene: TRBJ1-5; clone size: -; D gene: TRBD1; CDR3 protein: CASSLGGHFGQPQHF; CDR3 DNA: TGTGCCAGCAGCCTAGGGGGCCACTTCGGACAGCCCCAGCATTTT
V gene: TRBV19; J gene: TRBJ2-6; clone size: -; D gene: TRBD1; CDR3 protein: CASSITGGALSGANVLTF; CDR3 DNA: TGTGCCAGTAGTATCACAGGGGGCGCTTTGTCTGGGGCCAACGTCCTGACTTTC
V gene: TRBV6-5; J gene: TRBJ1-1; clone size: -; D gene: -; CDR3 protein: CASILAEKNTEAFF; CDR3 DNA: TGTGCCAGCATTCTGGCGGAAAAGAACACTGAAGCTTTCTTT